These T cell receptor beta chains were read from a single sample in a study of OX40 agonist ivuxolimab in advanced cancers. Sequencing used immunoSEQ multiplex PCR; TCRdb keeps in-frame clones, though not all of them. The sample shows around 65,000 clones, over 60% of them seen only once. The sequences come from CD4+ or CD8+ T cells sorted from blood, collected in a trial of the OX40 agonist ivuxolimab. The source is an adult with an advanced solid tumor such as melanoma, head and neck, liver or kidney cancer. Both conserved end residues are part of each CDR3. A D gene is named only where the DNA matches it firmly.

TRBV5-1	TRBD1	TRBJ1-1	CASRPPGQIEAFF
TRBV5-1	.	TRBJ2-7	CASSSDVGEQYF
TRBV9	.	TRBJ2-5	CASSVVEGGTQYF
TRBV18	.	TRBJ1-5	CASSPSPDSNQPQHF
TRBV27	.	TRBJ2-4	CASSLEGRSKNIQYF
TRBV6-5	.	TRBJ2-7	CASRADNSYEQYF
TRBV30	.	TRBJ1-1	CAPPGRDAEAFF
TRBV5-1	TRBD2	TRBJ2-1	CASSLNGGNNEQFF
TRBV28	.	TRBJ2-7	CASTVGGGYEQYF
TRBV2	TRBD2	TRBJ2-1	CASRREGLNEQFF
TRBV5-1	TRBD1	TRBJ1-1	CASSGYQGAEAFF
TRBV11-2	.	TRBJ2-5	CASSFLTGGLETQYF
TRBV27	TRBD1	TRBJ1-4	CASRPTGATNEKLFF
TRBV23-1	.	TRBJ2-7	CASSQSFQSLYEQYF
TRBV5-1	TRBD1	TRBJ1-1	CASSGTGWGNTEAFF
TRBV28	.	TRBJ1-6	CASSSGGSPLHF
TRBV6-1	.	TRBJ2-3	CASSEAVGRGTDTQYF
TRBV9	.	TRBJ2-3	CASSPSGTPTDTQYF
TRBV5-5	.	TRBJ2-3	CASSFGGQTDTQYF
TRBV30	.	TRBJ1-3	CAWIPKIRNTIYF
TRBV30	.	TRBJ2-3	CAWRKTAASTDTQYF
TRBV7-6	TRBD1	TRBJ1-5	CASSRGTGSNQPQHF
TRBV27	.	TRBJ2-3	CASKWLGGATDTQYF
TRBV7-9	.	TRBJ1-1	CASSLALRGTEAFF
TRBV11-2	TRBD2	TRBJ2-7	CASSLLGASGGREQYF
TRBV9	TRBD2	TRBJ2-3	CASSLSSGGGTDTQYF
TRBV5-1	TRBD1	TRBJ1-1	CASSLWSTGVDTEAFF
TRBV19	.	TRBJ1-1	CASSLGGRTEAFF
TRBV10-3	TRBD2	TRBJ2-3	CATRLALSTDTQYF
TRBV5-1	.	TRBJ2-5	CASSLGGGLGQETQYF
TRBV6-1	.	TRBJ2-6	CASSADRSGANVLTF
TRBV7-2	TRBD1	TRBJ2-7	CASSPGTGLPYEQYF
TRBV30	TRBD1	TRBJ1-5	CAWSAGTVGQPQHF
TRBV6-6	TRBD1	TRBJ1-5	CASSLQGGNQPQHF
TRBV19	TRBD1	TRBJ1-1	CASSNRDRDQAFF
TRBV7-9	.	TRBJ2-7	CASSMGDLLAYEQYF
TRBV27	TRBD2	TRBJ2-2	CASSRGGPHTGELFF
TRBV7-3	TRBD1	TRBJ1-2	CASSATMDRYYGYTF
TRBV2	TRBD1	TRBJ1-1	CASSDTQGARRNTEAFF
TRBV10-2	TRBD2	TRBJ2-1	CASRNRGGPYNEQFF